One sample yielded the 23 T cell receptor beta chains listed below, sequenced in a study of response to subunit inactivated influenza vaccine. TCRdb redid the calling of the RT-PCR reads with MiXCR, one entry per CDR3 protein. The profile covers around 500,000 distinct CDR3 sequences, with 9.5% to 13% appearing a single time and approximately 12% taken by the ten largest. The sequencing used PBMCs from blood, collected around seven weeks after vaccination. The receptors were gathered from a man between 45 and 60 years old who received an inactivated influenza vaccine.

This clonotype showed up many times. V is TRBV4-2 and J is TRBJ2-7, with a weak D call TRBD2 (6 bases). Germline V CDR1 and CDR2: LGHNA, YNFKEQ. This CDR3 contains 16 residues. V was pared by 5 bases and J by 6 bases, with 23 bases between. The CDR3 reads CASSTQLGHPGSEQYF. The DNA for the CDR3 is TGTGCCAGCAGCACCCAACTGGGCCACCCCGGGAGCGAGCAGTACTTC.

There are a few counts of this clonotype. The V call is TRBV5-1, the J call TRBJ1-2, with TRBD1 matching 7 bases. V trimming: 0 bases; J trimming: 8 bases; junction bases outside the gene matches: 7. The V gene's germline CDR1 is SGHRS and CDR2 YFSETQ. The CDR3 sequence is 14 residues long. As DNA, the CDR3 is TGCGCCAGCAGCTTGGGACAGGGAGGGCGCGGCTACACCTTC. This sequence encodes CASSLGQGGRGYTF.

This clonotype was recorded many times. The rearrangement links TRBV11-1 to TRBJ2-7; the D is unclear. Germline CDR1 reads SGHAT; CDR2 reads FQDESV (reference sequence). This CDR3 has 13 amino acids. Trimming took off 6 bases at V and 2 bases at J, with 11 bases between the two ends. The CDR3 DNA follows: TGTGCCAGCAGTTCGGACCGAACCTACGAGCAGTACTTC. Amino acids: CASSSDRTYEQYF.

The chain couples TRBV10-3 to TRBJ2-7; 9 bases line up with TRBD1. CDR1 and CDR2 (germline): ENHRY, SYGVKD. This CDR3 has 15 amino acids. V shed 4 bases and J 5 bases; nucleotides not matched to a gene: 9. The CDR3 is CAISAPGTGQNEQYF. The CDR3 bases are TGTGCCATCAGTGCCCCCGGGACAGGGCAAAACGAGCAGTACTTC.

This clonotype was counted a few times. The chain employs TRBV29-1 and TRBJ2-2; no reliable D call. The ends were cut back, 5 bases at V and 5 bases at J, with 9 bases in the middle. This CDR3 is 12 amino acids long. Germline-derived CDR1 and CDR2 are SQVTM and ANQGSEA. CDR3 bases: TGCAGCGTTCAGGACGGTACCGGGGAGCTGTTTTTT. Its translation is CSVQDGTGELFF.

This clonotype was seen more than once but under ten times. V usage is TRBV7-2 and J usage is TRBJ1-5; TRBD1 matches at 9 bases. Germline CDR1 is SGHTA and CDR2 is FQGNSA. The ends lost 5 bases at V and 10 bases at J; junction bases unmatched: 6. The CDR3 length is 13 residues. CDR3 protein: CASSVGGQGPQHF. The CDR3 bases are TGTGCCAGCAGCGTGGGGGGACAGGGTCCCCAGCATTTT.

This clonotype was counted only a few times. V is TRBV6-2 or TRBV6-3 and J is TRBJ1-6, with no clear D. Germline CDR1 is MNHEY and CDR2 is SVGEGT. The CDR3 is made up of 16 amino acids. The V end was cut by 8 bases, the J end by 0 bases, with 14 bases between. As DNA, the CDR3 is TGTGCCAGCGCTAGACTGCAGAGCTCCTATAATTCACCCCTCCACTTT. It yields the protein CASARLQSSYNSPLHF.

The sample holds many counts of this clonotype. V usage is TRBV6-5 and J usage is TRBJ2-6; D not certain. Deletions cut 4 bases from V and 2 bases from J, with 6 bases between. CDR3 length: 14 amino acids. Germline CDR1 is MNHEY and CDR2 is SVGAGI. For the CDR3, the DNA is TGTGCCAGCAGTTCATACGCTGGGGCCAACGTCCTGACTTTC. Encoded protein: CASSSYAGANVLTF.

In this sample, this clonotype turned up a few times. The chain recombines TRBV29-1 with TRBJ2-5; 7 nucleotides agree with TRBD1. The CDR3 extends over 11 amino acids. Germline V gene sequence: CDR1 SQVTM, CDR2 ANQGSEA. V trimming: 7 bases; J trimming: 2 bases; junction bases outside the gene matches: 1. The CDR3 loop is CSADRQETQYF. The CDR3 coding sequence is TGCAGCGCGGACAGGCAAGAGACCCAGTACTTC.

This clonotype was counted between two and nine times. V and J are TRBV5-1 and TRBJ2-1, with 8 bases aligning to TRBD2. There are 14 residues in the CDR3. Looked up from germline, CDR1 is SGHRS and CDR2 is YFSETQ. V was pared by 0 bases and J by 14 bases, with 10 bases of the junction left unmatched. CDR3 coding DNA: TGCGCCAGCAGCTTGGAATCCGGGACTAGGTCAAAGTTCTTC. The encoded protein is CASSLESGTRSKFF. Using reference TRBV5-1 and TRBJ2-1 for the parts outside the CDR3, the full variable domain is KAGVTQTPRYLIKTRGQQVTLSCSPISGHRSVSWYQQTPGQGLQFLFEYFSETQRNKGNFPGRFSGRQFSNSRSEMNVSTLELGDSALYLCASSLESGTRSKFFGPGTRLTVL.

This clonotype showed up just once. This could be a read error, since a much larger clone is one nucleotide away. J is TRBJ2-1 and V is TRBV20-1, with D perhaps matching TRBD1 or TRBD2 (6 bases each). This CDR3 comprises 11 residues. Germline CDR1 reads DFQATT; CDR2 reads SNEGSKA (reference sequence). This CDR3 reads CIAGGGHEQFF. CDR3 nucleotides: TGCATTGCCGGAGGGGGGCATGAGCAGTTCTTC.

CDR3 nucleotide sequence: TGTGCCAGCAGCCAGACAGGGGGCTGGGAGCAGTACTTC. As protein: CASSQTGGWEQYF. V gene TRBV3-1 combines with J gene TRBJ2-7, with TRBD1 matching over 10 bases. The ends lost 3 bases at V and 7 bases at J; junction bases unmatched: 3. Per the germline V gene, CDR1 is LGHDT and CDR2 is YNNKEL (reference sequence). The CDR3 runs to 13 residues.

The rearrangement links TRBV3-1 to TRBJ2-2; TRBD1 matches 7 bases. Germline values: CDR1 LGHDT, CDR2 YNNKEL (reference sequence). V lost 6 bases, J lost 5 bases, and 6 bases stayed unmatched. The CDR3 is 14 residues long. Here the CDR3 reads CASRQIQGTGELFF. The CDR3 bases are TGTGCCAGCAGGCAAATACAGGGGACCGGGGAGCTGTTTTTT.

This clonotype was found a few times. The V gene is TRBV20-1, the J gene TRBJ2-1; D not resolved. This CDR3 contains 14 residues. Trimming removed 6 bases from V and 0 bases from J, with 12 bases in between. The V gene's germline CDR1 is DFQATT and CDR2 SNEGSKA (reference sequence). The CDR3 bases are TGCAGTGCGCAGACACCGAGCTCCTACAATGAGCAGTTCTTC. This codes for CSAQTPSSYNEQFF.

This clonotype occurred many times. The chain links TRBV29-1 to TRBJ2-3, with 9 bases identical to TRBD1. This CDR3 has 14 amino acids. CDR1 SQVTM and CDR2 ANQGSEA come from the germline V gene. The DNA for the CDR3 is TGCAGAAGAGCAGGGGACAGGGACACAGATACGCAGTATTTT. Amino acids: CRRAGDRDTDTQYF.

This clonotype was seen more than once but under ten times. The chain has TRBV20-1 and TRBJ1-5, with 7 bases that match TRBD1. Germline CDR1 reads DFQATT; CDR2 reads SNEGSKA (reference sequence). The CDR3 covers 15 residues. V shed 5 bases and J 2 bases; nucleotides not matched to a gene: 9. CDR3 coding DNA: TGCAGTGCTCCCCCTCGGACAGGAGGCAATCAGCCCCAGCATTTT. The encoded protein is CSAPPRTGGNQPQHF.

This clonotype was seen more than once but under ten times. The chain is built from TRBV5-1 and TRBJ2-5; the D gene is possibly TRBD2 (5 bases). V was trimmed by 4 bases and J by 5 bases, leaving 9 bases between them. This CDR3 region has 12 residues. Germline CDR1 reads SGHRS; CDR2 reads YFSETQ. CDR3: CASSPDYETQYF. The CDR3 bases are TGCGCCAGCAGCCCTGACTACGAGACCCAGTACTTC.

V usage is TRBV12-3 or TRBV12-4 and J usage is TRBJ2-7; D unresolved. V lost 3 bases and J lost 0, with 6 bases in between. The length of the CDR3 is 13 residues. CDR3 coding DNA: TGTGCCAGCAGTTTCCACATCTCCTACGAGCAGTACTTC. It encodes CASSFHISYEQYF.

This clonotype has ten or more counts. The chain uses TRBV12-3 or TRBV12-4 and TRBJ2-6; weak D call: TRBD2 (5 bases). The V gene lost 6 bases and the J gene lost 1 base, with 13 bases spanning the gap. CDR3 length: 16 residues. The CDR3 loop is CASSKDRRSGANVLTF. In DNA form, the CDR3 reads TGTGCCAGCAGCAAGGATCGGAGGTCTGGGGCCAACGTCCTGACTTTC.

This clonotype has ten or more counts. The gene calls are TRBV7-2 and TRBJ2-2; D gene unclear. CDR1 is SGHTA and CDR2 is FQGNSA in the germline V gene. The V end lost 1 base, the J end lost 0 bases, and 9 bases lay between the germline ends. This CDR3 region has 16 residues. Here the CDR3 reads CASSLVGFANTGELFF. For the CDR3, the DNA is TGTGCCAGCAGCTTAGTTGGATTCGCGAACACCGGGGAGCTGTTTTTT.

The chain employs TRBV15 and TRBJ2-1; 10 nucleotides match TRBD2. This CDR3 has 14 residues. Germline lookup yields CDR1 LNHNV and CDR2 YYDKDF (reference sequence). The J segment lost 6 bases and the V segment lost 5 bases, leaving 4 bases of the junction unmatched. CDR3 sequence: CATSPRLAGNEQFF. As DNA, the CDR3 is TGTGCCACCAGCCCCCGACTAGCGGGCAATGAGCAGTTCTTC.

In this sample, this clonotype turned up a few times. The rearrangement links TRBV4-3 to TRBJ2-3; 9 bases agree with TRBD1. V lost 2 bases and J lost 4; bases outside the gene matches: 4. CDR1 and CDR2 (germline): LGHNA, YSLEER. The CDR3 totals 15 residues. The CDR3 spells CASSQLGQGADTQYF. The CDR3 nucleotides read TGCGCCAGCAGCCAACTGGGACAGGGTGCAGATACGCAGTATTTT.

The chain is built from TRBV5-6 and TRBJ2-3; 7 bases agree with TRBD2. From germline, CDR1 is SGHDT and CDR2 YYEEEE. This CDR3 contains 15 residues. The J segment lost 5 bases and the V segment lost 1 base, leaving 7 bases of the junction unmatched. CDR3 sequence reads: CASSLQRGGGDTQYF. The CDR3 DNA sequence: TGTGCCAGCAGCTTGCAGCGGGGAGGCGGAGATACGCAGTATTTT.